The T cell receptor beta chain described here comes from a study of blood T cell repertoires in COVID-19. The overall study: Samples came from the United States, Italy and Spain, spanning acute and convalescent COVID-19. In each case, the material was cDNA or gDNA derived from T cells, B-cell-depleted T cells, or PBMCs.

In the authors' workflow: Estimates of nucleated cell counts were drawn from the amplification of reference gene primers. Data came from immunoSEQ multiplex PCR; TCRdb stores just in-frame clones and leaves some out. The V and J calls and clone size come from that table; D and trimming were worked out from the DNA. Among roughly 86,000 clones listed, roughly 82% were seen once. This clone showed up just once. This sequence originates from a human donor in a cohort sampled during active COVID-19. The sequenced material came from peripheral blood.

The CDR3 DNA reads TGTGCCTGGACCGCTGGACAGGATGCTGAGCAGTTCTTC. Its translation is CAWTAGQDAEQFF. The chain is built from TRBV30 and TRBJ2-1; 7 bases align to TRBD1. CDR3 size: 13 residues. The V segment lost 4 bases and the J segment 9 bases; nucleotides outside the gene matches: 9. Germline V lookup: CDR1 GTSNPN, CDR2 SVGIG (reference sequence).